A single T cell receptor (beta chain) is shown here with its context. The data were taken from a study of T cells in Graves' hyperthyroidism and ophthalmopathy. In germline, CDR1 is SGHTS, CDR2 YDEGEE. V lost 1 base and J lost 2, with 12 bases in between. The CDR3 is 15 amino acids. Amplification of TCR beta CDR3 regions was performed using RNA transcripts as template. Carried out on the TCR CDR3, a first-round RT-PCR used the HTBI primer set. TCRdb itself ran the multiplex PCR reads through MiXCR, one entry per CDR3 protein. The sample holds 600,000 or so distinct CDR3 sequences, approximately 44% seen once. Absent ophthalmopathy progression within 18 months defined stable Graves' hyperthyroidism.

The sequenced sample was peripheral blood or thyroid tissue (not recorded which). The TCR comes from a woman under 30 with Graves' hyperthyroidism. V is TRBV5-8 and J is TRBJ2-5, with D perhaps TRBD2 (6 bases). The CDR3 sequence is CASSLSADYQETQYF. DNA for the CDR3: TGTGCCAGCAGCTTGTCGGCGGACTATCAAGAGACCCAGTACTTC.